This note documents a single T cell receptor (beta chain) sequence. Its antigen remains unidentified. Per-base quality was not reported, and no clone a single base away is much larger than it. Every bulk PBMC sample was loaded with the same fixed amount of roughly 360 ng of DNA. The immunoSEQ TCRb Assay kit was used according to manufacturer instructions to amplify TCR beta CDR3 sequences from genomic DNA. The KAPA Library Quantification Kit for Illumina platforms was used to quantify pooled libraries by qPCR. Sequencing of the pooled libraries was done on an Illumina NextSeq 500, with clustering at roughly 0.55-1.1 pM. On the authors' methods: TCR data were analyzed with immunoSEQ ANALYZER and the R LymphoSeq package. A rearrangement efficiency score was calculated as productive divided by the sum of productive and non-productive CDR3 sequences. Clonality was assessed using the Gini coefficient and diversity using the Renyi index at alpha=1, with pairwise comparisons between timepoints within each patient. In LymphoSeq, clonal relatedness was computed with an edit distance of 3 and repertoire similarity was computed with the Bhattacharyya coefficient. To classify response, a linear discriminant analysis based on week-3 changes in clonality and diversity was built with the R MASS and caret packages. TCRdb provides this immuneACCESS table in a form limited to in-frame rearrangements. Some clones are lacking; in checked studies, under half of them reflect an unresolved V gene, and why the rest are absent is not known. From that table come the V and J calls and clone size; the DNA was used to work out D and trimming. Present in this sample are roughly 14,000 clones, around 90% of which were seen just once. The ten top clones hold less than 9.5% of the sample.

This entry comes from a study of blood T cell dynamics during melanoma immunotherapy (TCRdb year 2020). General notes on the study: All patients had metastatic melanoma and were given first-line pembrolizumab or nivolumab plus ipilimumab as standard of care in the United Kingdom. To find early correlates of response, the study profiled the peripheral T cell receptor repertoires of patients with metastatic melanoma both before and after one cycle of checkpoint inhibitor therapy. The training cohort consisted of consecutive patients, while an additional independent group of patients from the same centre was pooled to form an external validation set.

As encoded in the germline V gene, CDR1 is SGHRS while CDR2 is YFSETQ. At the junction V is shortened by 2 bases and J by 9 bases, with 14 bases in between. From the cysteine through the phenylalanine, the CDR3 covers 13 amino acids. The retained sequence is limited to the CDR3, 39 bases, with the frame set at the first base. What this sample's time point label stands for: week 3, after first cycle of checkpoint inhibitor. Blood was sampled before treatment (T0) and at week 3 (W3), after the first cycle of checkpoint blockade. Except for a couple of patients with rapid clinical progression, response was assessed 12 weeks after the first infusion by RECIST 1.1; disease control meant complete response, partial response or stable disease. Patients were excluded for prior systemic cancer treatment, concomitant immunosuppressant therapy or synchronous other active malignancies. TCR beta was sequenced in both bulk PBMC and plasma cell-free DNA in order to track circulating cells as well as T cell turnover. PBMC were isolated from blood with Lymphoprep and SepMate tubes, followed by red cell lysis. DNA from PBMC and sorted T cell subsets was extracted with QIAamp DNA Blood Mini kits.

The research as a whole found: The relatively small sample size was acknowledged as potentially limiting generalization of the results. The study could not determine whether the T cell clones driving repertoire changes were melanoma-specific or reflected general immune activation. A bifurcated reorganization of the PBMC repertoire at W3, with increased clonality or increased diversity, was observed in patients who later achieved disease control, unlike in progressors.

The rearranged chain carries TRBV5-1 and TRBJ1-1, with the identity of the D gene unclear. This TCR was sampled from a human donor with melanoma. Sequences were derived from blood, sampled from a patient treated with checkpoint blockade. At the DNA level, the sequence is TGCGCCAGCAGCTTCCGGGTGGCAGACAAAGCTTTCTTT. Translated, it gives CASSFRVADKAFF.